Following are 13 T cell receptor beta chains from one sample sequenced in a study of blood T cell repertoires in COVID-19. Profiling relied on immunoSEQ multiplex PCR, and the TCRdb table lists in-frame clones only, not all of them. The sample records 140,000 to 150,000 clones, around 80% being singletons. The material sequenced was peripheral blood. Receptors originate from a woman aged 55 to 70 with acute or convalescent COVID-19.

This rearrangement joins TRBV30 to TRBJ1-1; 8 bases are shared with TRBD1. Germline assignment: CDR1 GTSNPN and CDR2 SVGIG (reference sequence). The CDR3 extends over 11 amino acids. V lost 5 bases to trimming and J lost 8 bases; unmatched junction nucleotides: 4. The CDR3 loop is CAWGQGNEAFF. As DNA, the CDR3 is TGTGCCTGGGGACAGGGAAACGAAGCTTTCTTT.

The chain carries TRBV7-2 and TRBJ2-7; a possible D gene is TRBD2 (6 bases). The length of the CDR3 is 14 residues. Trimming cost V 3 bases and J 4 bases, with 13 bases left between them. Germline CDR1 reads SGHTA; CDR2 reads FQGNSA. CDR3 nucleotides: TGTGCCAGCAGCTTGGAGCGGGCGTCGTACGAGCAGTACTTC. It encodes CASSLERASYEQYF.

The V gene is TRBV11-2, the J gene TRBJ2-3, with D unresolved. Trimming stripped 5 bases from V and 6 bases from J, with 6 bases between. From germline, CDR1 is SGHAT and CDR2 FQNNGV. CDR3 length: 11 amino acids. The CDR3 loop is CASSERDTQYF. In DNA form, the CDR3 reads TGTGCCAGCAGCGAGAGGGATACGCAGTATTTT.

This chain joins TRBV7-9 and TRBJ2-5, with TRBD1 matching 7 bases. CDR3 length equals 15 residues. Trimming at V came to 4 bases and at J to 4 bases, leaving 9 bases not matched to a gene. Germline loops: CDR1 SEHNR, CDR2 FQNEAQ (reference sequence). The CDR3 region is CASSSGQQVRETQYF. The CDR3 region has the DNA TGTGCCAGCAGCTCGGGACAGCAAGTCCGAGAGACCCAGTACTTC.

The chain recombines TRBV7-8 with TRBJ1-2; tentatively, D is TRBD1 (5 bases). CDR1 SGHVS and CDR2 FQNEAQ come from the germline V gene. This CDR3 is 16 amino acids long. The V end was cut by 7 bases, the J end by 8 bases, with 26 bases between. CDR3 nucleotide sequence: TGTGCCAGCAACCCTCGGGGCAGGGAGGGGAAAGGCGGCTACACCTTC. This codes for CASNPRGREGKGGYTF.

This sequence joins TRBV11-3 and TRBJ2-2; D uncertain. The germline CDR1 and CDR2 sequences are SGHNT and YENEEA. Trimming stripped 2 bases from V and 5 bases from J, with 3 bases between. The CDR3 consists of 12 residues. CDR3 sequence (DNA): TGTGCCAGCAGCTTATCTACCGGGGAGCTGTTTTTT. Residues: CASSLSTGELFF.

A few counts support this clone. CDR3 region: CASSRDSPPSYEQYF. As DNA, the CDR3 is TGTGCCAGCAGTCGCGACAGTCCACCGTCCTACGAGCAGTACTTC. This chain connects TRBV5-5 to TRBJ2-7, with D perhaps matching TRBD1 (5 bases). Germline values: CDR1 SGHKS, CDR2 YYEKEE (reference sequence). Trimming cost V 5 bases and J 1 base, with 16 bases left between them. This CDR3 has 15 residues. Full variable domain (rest looked up from reference TRBV5-5 and TRBJ2-7): DAGVTQSPTHLIKTRGQQVTLRCSPISGHKSVSWYQQVLGQGPQFIFQYYEKEERGRGNFPDRFSARQFPNYSSELNVNALLLGDSALYLCASSRDSPPSYEQYFGPGTRLTVT.

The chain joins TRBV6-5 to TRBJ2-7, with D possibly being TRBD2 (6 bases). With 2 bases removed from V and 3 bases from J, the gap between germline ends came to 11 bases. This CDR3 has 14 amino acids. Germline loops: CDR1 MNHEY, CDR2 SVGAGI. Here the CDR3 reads CASSYAWRGYEQYF. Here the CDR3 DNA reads TGTGCCAGCAGTTACGCCTGGAGGGGCTACGAGCAGTACTTC.

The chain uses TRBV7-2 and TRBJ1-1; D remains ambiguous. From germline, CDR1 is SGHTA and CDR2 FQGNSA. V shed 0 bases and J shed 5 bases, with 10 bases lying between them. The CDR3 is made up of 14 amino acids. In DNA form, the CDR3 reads TGTGCCAGCAGCTTAGCAGTTGCGAGAACTGAAGCTTTCTTT. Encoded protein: CASSLAVARTEAFF.

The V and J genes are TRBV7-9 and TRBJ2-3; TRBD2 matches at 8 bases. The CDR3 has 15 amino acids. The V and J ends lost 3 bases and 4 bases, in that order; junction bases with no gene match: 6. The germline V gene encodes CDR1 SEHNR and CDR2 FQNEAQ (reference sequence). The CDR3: CASSFGREWADTQYF. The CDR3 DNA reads TGTGCCAGCAGCTTCGGGAGGGAGTGGGCAGATACGCAGTATTTT.

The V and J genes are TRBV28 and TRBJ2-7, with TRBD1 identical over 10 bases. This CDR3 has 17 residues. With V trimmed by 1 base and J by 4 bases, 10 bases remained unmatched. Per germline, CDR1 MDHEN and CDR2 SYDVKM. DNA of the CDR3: TGTGCCAGCAGTTTATTTAGTTTGACAGGGGGCTGGTACGAGCAGTACTTC. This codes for CASSLFSLTGGWYEQYF. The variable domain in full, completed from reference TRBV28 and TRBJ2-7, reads DVKVTQSSRYLVKRTGEKVFLECVQDMDHENMFWYRQDPGLGLRLIYFSYDVKMKEKGDIPEGYSVSREKKERFSLILESASTNQTSMYLCASSLFSLTGGWYEQYFGPGTRLTVT.

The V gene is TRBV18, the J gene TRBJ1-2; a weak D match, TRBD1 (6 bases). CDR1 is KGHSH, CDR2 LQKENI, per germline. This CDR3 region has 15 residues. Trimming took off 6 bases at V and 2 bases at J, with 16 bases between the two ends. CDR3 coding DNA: TGTGCCAGCTCCGCGGCGGGGGGCAAGAACTATGGCTACACCTTC. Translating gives CASSAAGGKNYGYTF.

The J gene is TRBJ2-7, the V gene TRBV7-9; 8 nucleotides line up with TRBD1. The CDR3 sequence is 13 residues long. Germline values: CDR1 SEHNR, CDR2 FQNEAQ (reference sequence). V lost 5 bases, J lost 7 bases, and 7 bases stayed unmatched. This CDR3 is CASSQDRADEQYF. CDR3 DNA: TGTGCCAGCAGCCAGGACAGGGCGGATGAGCAGTACTTC.